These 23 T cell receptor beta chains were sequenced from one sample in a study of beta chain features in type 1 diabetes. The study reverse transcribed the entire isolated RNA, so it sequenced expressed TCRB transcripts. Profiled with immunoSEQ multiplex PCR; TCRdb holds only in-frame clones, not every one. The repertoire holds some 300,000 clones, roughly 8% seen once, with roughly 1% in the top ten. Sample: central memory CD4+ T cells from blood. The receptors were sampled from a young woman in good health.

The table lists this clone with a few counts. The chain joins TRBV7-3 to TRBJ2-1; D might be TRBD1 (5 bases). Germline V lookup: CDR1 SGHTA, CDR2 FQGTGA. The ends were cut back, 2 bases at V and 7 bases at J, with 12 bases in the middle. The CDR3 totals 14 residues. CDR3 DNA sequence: TGTGCCAGCAGCTTACAGGGTACTGGTAATGAGCAGTTCTTC. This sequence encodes CASSLQGTGNEQFF. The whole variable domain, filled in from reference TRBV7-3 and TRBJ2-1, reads GAGVSQTPSNKVTEKGKYVELRCDPISGHTALYWYRQSLGQGPEFLIYFQGTGAADDSGLPNDRFFAVRPEGSVSTLKIQRTERGDSAVYLCASSLQGTGNEQFFGPGTRLTVL.

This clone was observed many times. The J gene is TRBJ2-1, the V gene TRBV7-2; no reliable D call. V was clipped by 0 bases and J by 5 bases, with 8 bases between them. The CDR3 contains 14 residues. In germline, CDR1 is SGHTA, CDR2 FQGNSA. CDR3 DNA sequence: TGTGCCAGCAGCTTAGCGGGATTCAACAATGAGCAGTTCTTC. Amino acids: CASSLAGFNNEQFF.

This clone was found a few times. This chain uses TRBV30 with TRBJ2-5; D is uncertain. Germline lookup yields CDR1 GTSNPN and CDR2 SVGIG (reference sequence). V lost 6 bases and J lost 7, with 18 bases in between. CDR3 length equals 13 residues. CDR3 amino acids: CACTGVIGWTQYF. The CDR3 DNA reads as TGTGCCTGCACTGGGGTTATAGGATGGACCCAGTACTTC.

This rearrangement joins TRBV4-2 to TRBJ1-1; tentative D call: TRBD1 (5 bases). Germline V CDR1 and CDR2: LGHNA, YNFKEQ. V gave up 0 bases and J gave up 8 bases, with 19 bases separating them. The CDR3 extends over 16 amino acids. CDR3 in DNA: TGTGCCAGCAGCCAAGATTACTCGGCAGGGCGATGGGAAGCTTTCTTT. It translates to CASSQDYSAGRWEAFF.

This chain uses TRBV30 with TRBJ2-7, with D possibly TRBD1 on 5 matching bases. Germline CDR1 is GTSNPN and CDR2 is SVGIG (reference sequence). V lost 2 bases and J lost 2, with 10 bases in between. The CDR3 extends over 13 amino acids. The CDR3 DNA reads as TGTGCCTGGAGTTTTGGGGCGACCTACGAGCAGTACTTC. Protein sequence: CAWSFGATYEQYF.

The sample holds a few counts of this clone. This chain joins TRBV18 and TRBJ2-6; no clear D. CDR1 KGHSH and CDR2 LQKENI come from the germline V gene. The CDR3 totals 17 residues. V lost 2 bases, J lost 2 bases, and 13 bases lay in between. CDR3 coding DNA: TGTGCCAGCTCACCAGACATTCTTTTGGCTGGGGCCAACGTCCTGACTTTC. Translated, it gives CASSPDILLAGANVLTF.

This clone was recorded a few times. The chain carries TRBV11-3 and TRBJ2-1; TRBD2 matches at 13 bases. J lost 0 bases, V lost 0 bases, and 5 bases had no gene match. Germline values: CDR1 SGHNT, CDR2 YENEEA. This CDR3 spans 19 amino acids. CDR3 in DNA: TGTGCCAGCAGCTTAGATGGGACTAGCGGGGTTCGCTCCTACAATGAGCAGTTCTTC. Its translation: CASSLDGTSGVRSYNEQFF.

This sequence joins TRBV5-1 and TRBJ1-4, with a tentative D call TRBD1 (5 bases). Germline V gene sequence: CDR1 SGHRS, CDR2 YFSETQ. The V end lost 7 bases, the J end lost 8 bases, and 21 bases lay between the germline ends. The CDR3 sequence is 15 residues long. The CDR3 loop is CASARIGTEGEKLFF. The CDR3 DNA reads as TGCGCCAGCGCCCGAATCGGGACGGAAGGGGAAAAACTGTTTTTT.

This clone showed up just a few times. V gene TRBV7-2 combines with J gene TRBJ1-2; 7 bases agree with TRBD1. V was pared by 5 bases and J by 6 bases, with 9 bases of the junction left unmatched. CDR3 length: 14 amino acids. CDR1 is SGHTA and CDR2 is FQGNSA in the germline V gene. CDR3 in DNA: TGTGCCAGCAGCCTCGACAGGGATTGGGATGGCTACACCTTC. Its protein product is CASSLDRDWDGYTF.

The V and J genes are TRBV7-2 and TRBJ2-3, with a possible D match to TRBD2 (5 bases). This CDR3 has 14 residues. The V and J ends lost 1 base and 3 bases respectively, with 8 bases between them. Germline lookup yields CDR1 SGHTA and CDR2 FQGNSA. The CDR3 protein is CASSLDRGTDTQYF. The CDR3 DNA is TGTGCCAGCAGCTTAGATCGCGGGACAGATACGCAGTATTTT.

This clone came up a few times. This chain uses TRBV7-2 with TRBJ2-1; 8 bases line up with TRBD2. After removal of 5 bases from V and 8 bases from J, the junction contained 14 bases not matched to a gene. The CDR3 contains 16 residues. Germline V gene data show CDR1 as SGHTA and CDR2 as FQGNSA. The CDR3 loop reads CASSPRGTGGRDEQFF. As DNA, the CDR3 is TGTGCCAGCAGCCCGCGAGGGACGGGGGGGCGTGATGAGCAGTTCTTC.

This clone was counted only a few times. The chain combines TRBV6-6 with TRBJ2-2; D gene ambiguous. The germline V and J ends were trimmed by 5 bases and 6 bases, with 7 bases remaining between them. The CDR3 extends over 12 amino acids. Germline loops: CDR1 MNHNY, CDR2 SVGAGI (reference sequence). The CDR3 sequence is CASSKSPGELFF. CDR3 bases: TGTGCCAGCAGTAAAAGTCCCGGGGAGCTGTTTTTT.

As DNA, the CDR3 is TGTGCCAGCAGTCTTCCGCCAACTAGCGGCGAGCAGTACTTC. Amino acid sequence: CASSLPPTSGEQYF. The rearrangement uses TRBV7-2 and TRBJ2-7; TRBD2 aligns across 8 bases. CDR3 length: 14 amino acids. CDR1 SGHTA and CDR2 FQGNSA come from the germline V gene. With 6 bases clipped from V and 6 bases from J, the junction kept 10 bases outside the gene matches.

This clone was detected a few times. This CDR3 reads CASSSYYEQYF. The CDR3 DNA is TGTGCCAGCAGTTCGTACTACGAGCAGTACTTC. The chain combines TRBV6-6 with TRBJ2-7, with no clear D. The length of the CDR3 is 11 residues. Germline V gene data show CDR1 as MNHNY and CDR2 as SVGAGI (reference sequence). Trimming cost V 4 bases and J 3 bases, with 4 bases left between them.

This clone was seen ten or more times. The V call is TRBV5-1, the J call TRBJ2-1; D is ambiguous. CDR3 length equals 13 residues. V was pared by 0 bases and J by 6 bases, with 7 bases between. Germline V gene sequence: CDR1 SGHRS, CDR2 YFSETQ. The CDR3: CASSLEALNEQFF. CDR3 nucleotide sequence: TGCGCCAGCAGCTTGGAGGCCCTCAATGAGCAGTTCTTC.

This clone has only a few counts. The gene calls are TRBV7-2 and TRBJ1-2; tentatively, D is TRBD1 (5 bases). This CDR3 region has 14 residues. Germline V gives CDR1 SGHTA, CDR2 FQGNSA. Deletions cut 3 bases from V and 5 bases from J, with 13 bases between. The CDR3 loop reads CASSLKRGGYGYTF. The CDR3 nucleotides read TGTGCCAGCAGCTTGAAAAGGGGAGGATATGGCTACACCTTC. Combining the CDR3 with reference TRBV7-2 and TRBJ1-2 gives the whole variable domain GAGVSQSPSNKVTEKGKDVELRCDPISGHTALYWYRQSLGQGLEFLIYFQGNSAPDKSGLPSDRFSAERTGGSVSTLTIQRTQQEDSAVYLCASSLKRGGYGYTFGSGTRLTVV.

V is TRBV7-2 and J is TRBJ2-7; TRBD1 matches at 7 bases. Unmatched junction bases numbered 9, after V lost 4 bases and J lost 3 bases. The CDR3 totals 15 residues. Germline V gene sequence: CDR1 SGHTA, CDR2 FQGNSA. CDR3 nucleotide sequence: TGTGCCAGCAGCTCGAGACCTGACAGGGACTACGAGCAGTACTTC. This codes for CASSSRPDRDYEQYF.

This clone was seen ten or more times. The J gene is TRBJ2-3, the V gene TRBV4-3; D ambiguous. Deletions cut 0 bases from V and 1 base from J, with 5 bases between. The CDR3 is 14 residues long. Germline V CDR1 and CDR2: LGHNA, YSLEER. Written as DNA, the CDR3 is TGCGCCAGCAGCCAAGATATTGGCACAGATACGCAGTATTTT. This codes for CASSQDIGTDTQYF.

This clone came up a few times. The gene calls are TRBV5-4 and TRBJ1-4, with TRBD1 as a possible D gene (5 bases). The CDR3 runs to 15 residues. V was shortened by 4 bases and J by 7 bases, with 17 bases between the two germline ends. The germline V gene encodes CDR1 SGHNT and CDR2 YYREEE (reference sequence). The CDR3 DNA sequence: TGTGCCAGCAGCAGCGACAGTTGGCCGGGTGAAAAACTGTTTTTT. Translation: CASSSDSWPGEKLFF.

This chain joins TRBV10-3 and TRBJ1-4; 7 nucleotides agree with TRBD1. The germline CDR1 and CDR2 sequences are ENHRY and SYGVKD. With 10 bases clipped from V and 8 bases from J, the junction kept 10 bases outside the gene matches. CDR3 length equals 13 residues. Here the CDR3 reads CATLDRADEKLFF. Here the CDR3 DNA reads TGTGCCACACTCGACAGGGCTGACGAAAAACTGTTTTTT.

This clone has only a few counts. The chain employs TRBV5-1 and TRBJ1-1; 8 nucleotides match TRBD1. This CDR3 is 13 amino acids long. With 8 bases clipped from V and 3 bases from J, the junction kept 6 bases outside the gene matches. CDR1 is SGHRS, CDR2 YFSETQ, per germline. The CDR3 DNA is TGCGCCAGTGGGACAGGCACCCACACTGAAGCTTTCTTT. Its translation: CASGTGTHTEAFF.

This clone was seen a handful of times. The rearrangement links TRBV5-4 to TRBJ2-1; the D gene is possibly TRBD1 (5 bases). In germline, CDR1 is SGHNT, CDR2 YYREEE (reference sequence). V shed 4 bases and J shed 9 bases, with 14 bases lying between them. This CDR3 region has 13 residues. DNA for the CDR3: TGTGCCAGCAGCCCCTGGGGCTATTCTGAGCAGTTCTTC. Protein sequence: CASSPWGYSEQFF.

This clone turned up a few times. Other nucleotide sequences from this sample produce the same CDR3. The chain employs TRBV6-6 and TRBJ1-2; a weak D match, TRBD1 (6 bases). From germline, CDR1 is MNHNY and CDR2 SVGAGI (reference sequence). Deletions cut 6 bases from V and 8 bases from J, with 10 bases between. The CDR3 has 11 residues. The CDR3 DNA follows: TGTGCCAGCAGCCTGGGGGGCGGCTACACCTTC. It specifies CASSLGGGYTF.